Listed here are 3 T cell receptor beta chains from one sample, sequenced in a study of T cell responses to AZD1222 COVID-19 vaccine. This table comes from immunoSEQ multiplex PCR, and its TCRdb copy is limited to in-frame clones, with some not included. The data contain under 150,000 clones, 91% of them singletons. Sequencing used peripheral blood, obtained on day 0 of AZD1222 vaccination. These receptors originate from an adult in good health.

The chain has TRBV19 and TRBJ2-7, with TRBD1 matching 7 bases. V lost 7 bases to trimming and J lost 3 bases; unmatched junction nucleotides: 9. In germline, CDR1 is LNHDA, CDR2 SQIVND (reference sequence). CDR3 length: 14 residues. The CDR3 is CASKMSGQDYEQYF. DNA of the CDR3: TGTGCCAGTAAGATGTCCGGACAGGACTACGAGCAGTACTTC.

V usage is TRBV7-2 and J usage is TRBJ1-5, with D unclear. The germline CDR1 and CDR2 sequences are SGHTA and FQGNSA. Trimming cost V 5 bases and J 0 bases, with 11 bases left between them. The CDR3 totals 15 residues. The CDR3 region is CASSAYRGSNQPQHF. CDR3 nucleotide sequence: TGTGCCAGCAGCGCCTACCGGGGTAGCAATCAGCCCCAGCATTTT. The variable domain in full, completed from reference TRBV7-2 and TRBJ1-5, reads GAGVSQSPSNKVTEKGKDVELRCDPISGHTALYWYRQSLGQGLEFLIYFQGNSAPDKSGLPSDRFSAERTGGSVSTLTIQRTQQEDSAVYLCASSAYRGSNQPQHFGDGTRLSIL.

This chain joins TRBV6-5 and TRBJ1-4; no clear D gene. Germline V gives CDR1 MNHEY, CDR2 SVGAGI. The CDR3 extends over 14 amino acids. With 2 bases removed from V and 5 bases from J, the gap between germline ends came to 9 bases. The CDR3 DNA reads as TGTGCCAGCAGTTACCTGGCACAGAATGAAAAACTGTTTTTT. This sequence encodes CASSYLAQNEKLFF.